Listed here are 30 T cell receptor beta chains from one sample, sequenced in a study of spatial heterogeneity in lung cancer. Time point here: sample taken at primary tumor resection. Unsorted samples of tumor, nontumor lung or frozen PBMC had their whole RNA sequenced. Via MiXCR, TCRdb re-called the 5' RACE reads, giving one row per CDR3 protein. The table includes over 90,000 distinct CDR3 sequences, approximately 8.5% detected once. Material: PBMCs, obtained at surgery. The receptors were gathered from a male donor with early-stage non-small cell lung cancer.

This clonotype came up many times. Here the CDR3 DNA reads TGCAGCGCTGAGGAGGGGACCGGGGAGCTGTTTTTT. Residues: CSAEEGTGELFF. The V call is TRBV29-1, the J call TRBJ2-2, with TRBD2 as a possible D gene (6 bases). CDR1 and CDR2 from the germline V gene are SQVTM and ANQGSEA. CDR3 length: 12 residues. The V end lost 7 bases, the J end lost 5 bases, and 11 bases lay between the germline ends.

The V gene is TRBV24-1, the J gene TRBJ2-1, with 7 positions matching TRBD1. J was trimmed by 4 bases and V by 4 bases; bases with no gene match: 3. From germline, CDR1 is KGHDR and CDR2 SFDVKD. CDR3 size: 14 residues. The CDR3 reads CATSEQTGYNEQFF. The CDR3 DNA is TGTGCCACCAGTGAGCAGACAGGGTACAATGAGCAGTTCTTC.

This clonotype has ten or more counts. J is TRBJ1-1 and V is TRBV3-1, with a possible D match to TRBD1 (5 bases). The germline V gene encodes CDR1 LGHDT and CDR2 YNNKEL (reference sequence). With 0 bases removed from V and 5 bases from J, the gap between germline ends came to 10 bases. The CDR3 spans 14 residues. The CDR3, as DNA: TGTGCCAGCAGCCAAGATCAGGGAGGTACTGAAGCTTTCTTT. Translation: CASSQDQGGTEAFF.

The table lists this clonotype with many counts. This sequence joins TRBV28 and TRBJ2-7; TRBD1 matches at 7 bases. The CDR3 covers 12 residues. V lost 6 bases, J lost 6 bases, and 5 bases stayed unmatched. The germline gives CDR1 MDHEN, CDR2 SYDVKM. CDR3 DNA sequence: TGTGCCAGCAGGCGACAGGGCGGCGAGCAGTACTTC. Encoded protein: CASRRQGGEQYF.

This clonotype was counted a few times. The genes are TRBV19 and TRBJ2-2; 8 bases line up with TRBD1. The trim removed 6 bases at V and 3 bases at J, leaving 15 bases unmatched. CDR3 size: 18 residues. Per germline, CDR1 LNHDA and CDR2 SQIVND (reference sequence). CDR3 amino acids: CASSPSLGQGRYTGELFF. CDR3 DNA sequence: TGTGCCAGTAGCCCTTCCCTCGGACAGGGAAGATACACCGGGGAGCTGTTTTTT. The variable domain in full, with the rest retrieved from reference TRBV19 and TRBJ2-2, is DGGITQSPKYLFRKEGQNVTLSCEQNLNHDAMYWYRQDPGQGLRLIYYSQIVNDFQKGDIAEGYSVSREKKESFPLTVTSAQKNPTAFYLCASSPSLGQGRYTGELFFGEGSRLTVL.

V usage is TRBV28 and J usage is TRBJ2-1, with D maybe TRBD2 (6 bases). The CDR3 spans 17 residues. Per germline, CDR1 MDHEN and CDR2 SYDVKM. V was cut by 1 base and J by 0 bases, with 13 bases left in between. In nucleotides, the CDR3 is TGTGCCAGCAGTTTATTAGGAGGGCCTTTCTCCTACAATGAGCAGTTCTTC. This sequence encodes CASSLLGGPFSYNEQFF. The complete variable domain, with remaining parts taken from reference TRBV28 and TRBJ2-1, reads DVKVTQSSRYLVKRTGEKVFLECVQDMDHENMFWYRQDPGLGLRLIYFSYDVKMKEKGDIPEGYSVSREKKERFSLILESASTNQTSMYLCASSLLGGPFSYNEQFFGPGTRLTVL.

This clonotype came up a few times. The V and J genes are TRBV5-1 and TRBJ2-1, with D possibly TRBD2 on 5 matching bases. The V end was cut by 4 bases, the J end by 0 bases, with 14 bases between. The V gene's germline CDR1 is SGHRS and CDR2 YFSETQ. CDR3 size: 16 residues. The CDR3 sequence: CASSPRASSSYNEQFF. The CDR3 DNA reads TGCGCCAGCAGCCCCCGGGCTAGCAGCTCCTACAATGAGCAGTTCTTC.

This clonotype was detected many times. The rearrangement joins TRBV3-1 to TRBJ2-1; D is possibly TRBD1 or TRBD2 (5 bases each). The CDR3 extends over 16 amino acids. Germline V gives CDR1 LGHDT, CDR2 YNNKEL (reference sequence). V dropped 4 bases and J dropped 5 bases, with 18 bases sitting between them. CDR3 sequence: CASSLTGTPGDNEQFF. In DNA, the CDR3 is TGTGCCAGCAGCCTAACCGGGACCCCCGGCGACAATGAGCAGTTCTTC.

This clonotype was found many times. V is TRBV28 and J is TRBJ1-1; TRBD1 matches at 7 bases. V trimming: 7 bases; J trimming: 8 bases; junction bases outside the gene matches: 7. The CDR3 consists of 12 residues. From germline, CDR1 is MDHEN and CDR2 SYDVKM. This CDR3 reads CASNLYRGEAFF. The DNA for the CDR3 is TGTGCCAGCAACTTATACAGGGGAGAAGCTTTCTTT.

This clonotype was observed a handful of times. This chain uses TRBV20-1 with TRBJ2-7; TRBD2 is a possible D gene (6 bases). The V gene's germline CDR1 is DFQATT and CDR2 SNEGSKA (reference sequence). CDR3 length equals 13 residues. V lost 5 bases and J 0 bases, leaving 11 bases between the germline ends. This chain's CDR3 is CSAGGGTSYEQYF. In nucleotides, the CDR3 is TGCAGTGCTGGCGGCGGGACCTCCTACGAGCAGTACTTC.

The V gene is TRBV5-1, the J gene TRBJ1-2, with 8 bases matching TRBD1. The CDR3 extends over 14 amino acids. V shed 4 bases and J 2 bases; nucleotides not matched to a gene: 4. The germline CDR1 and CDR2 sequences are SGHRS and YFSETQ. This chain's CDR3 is CASSPWTGNYGYTF. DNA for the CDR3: TGCGCCAGCAGCCCCTGGACAGGGAACTATGGCTACACCTTC.

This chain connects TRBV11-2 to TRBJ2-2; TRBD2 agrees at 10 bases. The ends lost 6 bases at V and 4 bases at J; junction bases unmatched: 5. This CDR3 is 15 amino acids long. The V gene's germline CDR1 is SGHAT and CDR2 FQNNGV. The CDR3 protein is CASSKGLASTGELFF. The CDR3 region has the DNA TGTGCCAGCAGTAAGGGACTAGCGAGCACCGGGGAGCTGTTTTTT. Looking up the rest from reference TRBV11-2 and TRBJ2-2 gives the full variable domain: EAGVAQSPRYKIIEKRQSVAFWCNPISGHATLYWYQQILGQGPKLLIQFQNNGVVDDSQLPKDRFSAERLKGVDSTLKIQPAKLEDSAVYLCASSKGLASTGELFFGEGSRLTVL.

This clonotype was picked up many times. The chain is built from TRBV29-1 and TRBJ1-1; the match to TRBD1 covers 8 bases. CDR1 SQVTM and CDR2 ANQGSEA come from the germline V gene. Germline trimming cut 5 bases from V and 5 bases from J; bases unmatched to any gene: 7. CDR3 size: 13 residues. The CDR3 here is CSVTRTGSTEAFF. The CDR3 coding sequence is TGCAGCGTTACTCGGACAGGGTCAACTGAAGCTTTCTTT.

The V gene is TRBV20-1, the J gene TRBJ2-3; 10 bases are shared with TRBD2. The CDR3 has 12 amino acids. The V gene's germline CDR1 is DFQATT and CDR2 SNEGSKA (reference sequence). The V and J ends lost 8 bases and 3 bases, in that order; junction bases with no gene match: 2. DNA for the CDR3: TGCAGTAGCGGGAGGGATACAGATACGCAGTATTTT. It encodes CSSGRDTDTQYF.

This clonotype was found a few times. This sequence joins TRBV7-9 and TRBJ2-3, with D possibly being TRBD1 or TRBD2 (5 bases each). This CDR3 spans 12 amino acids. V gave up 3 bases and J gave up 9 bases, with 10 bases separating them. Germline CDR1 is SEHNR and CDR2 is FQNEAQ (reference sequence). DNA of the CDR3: TGTGCCAGCAGCTTGGCGAGGGGAACGCAGTATTTT. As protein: CASSLARGTQYF.

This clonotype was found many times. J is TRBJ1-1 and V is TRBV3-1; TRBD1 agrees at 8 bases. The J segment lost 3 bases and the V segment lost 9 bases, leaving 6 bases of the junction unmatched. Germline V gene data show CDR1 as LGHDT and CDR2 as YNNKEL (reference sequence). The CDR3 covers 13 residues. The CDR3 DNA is TGTGCCAGTACACCGGACAGGGACACTGAAGCTTTCTTT. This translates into CASTPDRDTEAFF.

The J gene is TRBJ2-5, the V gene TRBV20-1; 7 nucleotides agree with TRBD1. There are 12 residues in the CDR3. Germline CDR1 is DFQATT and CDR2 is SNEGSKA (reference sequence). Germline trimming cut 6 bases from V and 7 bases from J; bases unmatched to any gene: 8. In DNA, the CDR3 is TGCAGTGCCCCTGACAGGGACGGGACCCAGTACTTC. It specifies CSAPDRDGTQYF.

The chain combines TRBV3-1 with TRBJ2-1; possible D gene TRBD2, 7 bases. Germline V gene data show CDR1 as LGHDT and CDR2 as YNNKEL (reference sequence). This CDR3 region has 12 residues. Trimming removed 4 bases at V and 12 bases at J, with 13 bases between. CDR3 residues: CASSLAGAGQFF. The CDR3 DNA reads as TGTGCCAGCAGCCTCGCGGGGGCGGGGCAGTTCTTC.

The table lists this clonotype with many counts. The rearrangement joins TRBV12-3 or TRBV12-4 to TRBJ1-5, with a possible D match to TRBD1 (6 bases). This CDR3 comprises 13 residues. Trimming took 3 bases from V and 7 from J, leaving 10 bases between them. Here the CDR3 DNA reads TGTGCCAGCAGTTTGGGGGGGCTGCAGCCCCAGCATTTT. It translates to CASSLGGLQPQHF.

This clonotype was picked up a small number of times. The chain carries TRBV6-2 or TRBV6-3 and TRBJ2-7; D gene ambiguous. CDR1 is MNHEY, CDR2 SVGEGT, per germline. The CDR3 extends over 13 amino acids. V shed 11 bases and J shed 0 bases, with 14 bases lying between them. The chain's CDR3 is CASRTVNSYEQYF. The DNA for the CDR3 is TGTGCCTCAAGGACGGTAAACTCCTACGAGCAGTACTTC.

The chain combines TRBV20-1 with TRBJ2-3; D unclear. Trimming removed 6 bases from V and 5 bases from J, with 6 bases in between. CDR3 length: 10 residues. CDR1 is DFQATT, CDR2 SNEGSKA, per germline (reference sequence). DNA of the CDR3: TGCAGTGCCAGGCGAGATACGCAGTATTTT. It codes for CSARRDTQYF.

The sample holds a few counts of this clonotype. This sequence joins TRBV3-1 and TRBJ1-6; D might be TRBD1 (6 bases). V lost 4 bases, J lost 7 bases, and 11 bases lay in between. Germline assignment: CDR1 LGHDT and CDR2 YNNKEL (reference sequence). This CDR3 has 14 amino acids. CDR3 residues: CASSLAQGNSPLHF. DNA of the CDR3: TGTGCCAGCAGCCTAGCACAGGGAAATTCACCCCTCCACTTT.

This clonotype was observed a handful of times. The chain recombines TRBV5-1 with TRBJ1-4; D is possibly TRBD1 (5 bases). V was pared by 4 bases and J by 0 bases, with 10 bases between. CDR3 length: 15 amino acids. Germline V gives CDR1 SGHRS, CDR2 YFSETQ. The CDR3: CASSGGTPTNEKLFF. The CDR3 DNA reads TGCGCCAGCAGCGGAGGGACCCCAACTAATGAAAAACTGTTTTTT.

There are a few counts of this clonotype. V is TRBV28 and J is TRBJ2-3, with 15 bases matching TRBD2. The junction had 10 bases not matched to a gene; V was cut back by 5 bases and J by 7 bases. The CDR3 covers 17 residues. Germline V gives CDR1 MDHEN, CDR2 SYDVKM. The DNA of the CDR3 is TGTGCCAGCAGTCCACTAGGACTAGCGGGAGGGGTTTATACGCAGTATTTT. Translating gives CASSPLGLAGGVYTQYF.

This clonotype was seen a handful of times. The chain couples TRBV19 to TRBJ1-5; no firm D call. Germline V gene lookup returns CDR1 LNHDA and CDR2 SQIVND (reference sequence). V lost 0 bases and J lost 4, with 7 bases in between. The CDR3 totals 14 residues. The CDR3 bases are TGTGCCAGTAGTATAGAGCAGGTGAATCAGCCCCAGCATTTT. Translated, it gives CASSIEQVNQPQHF.

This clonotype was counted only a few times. The CDR3 nucleotides are TGTGCCAGCAGTGTTCTGGGGGCGTGGACTGAAGCTTTCTTT. This codes for CASSVLGAWTEAFF. J is TRBJ1-1 and V is TRBV6-2 or TRBV6-3, with TRBD1 as a possible D gene (6 bases). Germline CDR1 is MNHEY and CDR2 is SVGEGT. The CDR3 contains 14 residues. Deletions cut 5 bases from V and 5 bases from J, with 15 bases between.

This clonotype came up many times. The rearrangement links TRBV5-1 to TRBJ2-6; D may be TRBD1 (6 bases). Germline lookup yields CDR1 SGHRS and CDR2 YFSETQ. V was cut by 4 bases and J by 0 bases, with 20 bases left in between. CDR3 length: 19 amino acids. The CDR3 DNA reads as TGCGCCAGCAGCACCGGGACATATACCATCTTCTCTGGGGCCAACGTCCTGACTTTC. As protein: CASSTGTYTIFSGANVLTF.

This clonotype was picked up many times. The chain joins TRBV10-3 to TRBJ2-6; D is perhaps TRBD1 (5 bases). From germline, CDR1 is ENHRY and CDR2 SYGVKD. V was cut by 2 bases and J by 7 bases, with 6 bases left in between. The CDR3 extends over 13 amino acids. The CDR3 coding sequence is TGTGCCATCAGTGAGGGACAAGCCAACGTCCTGACTTTC. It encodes CAISEGQANVLTF.

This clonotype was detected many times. CDR3 protein: CASSFGRGGRGNEQFF. CDR3 coding DNA: TGTGCCAGCAGTTTTGGCCGGGGGGGCAGGGGCAATGAGCAGTTCTTC. The genes are TRBV27 and TRBJ2-1; 8 nucleotides line up with TRBD2. The V gene's germline CDR1 is MNHEY and CDR2 SMNVEV (reference sequence). Trimming cost V 3 bases and J 6 bases; bases outside gene matches: 10. This CDR3 is built from 16 residues.

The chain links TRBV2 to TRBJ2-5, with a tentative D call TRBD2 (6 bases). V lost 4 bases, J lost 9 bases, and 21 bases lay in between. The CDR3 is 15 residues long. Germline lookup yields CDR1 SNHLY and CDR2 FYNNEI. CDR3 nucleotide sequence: TGTGCCAGCAGTGTAAGCGGGCCCTCCGGAAGGGCCCAGTACTTC. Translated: CASSVSGPSGRAQYF.